These 2 T cell receptor beta chains were all obtained from the same sample, sequenced in a study of cytomegalovirus exposure and HLA in healthy donors. Both 60 Vbeta primers and 13 Jbeta primers went into the PCR. Measured with immunoSEQ multiplex PCR; TCRdb has only the in-frame clones, and not every one. The repertoire holds some 130,000 clones, with around 79% as singletons. Sequencing was performed on PBMCs. These receptor sequences come from a woman aged 40-49 years in good health and CMV-seronegative.

V usage is TRBV4-3 and J usage is TRBJ2-3; maybe TRBD2 (6 bases). Trimming stripped 4 bases from V and 0 bases from J, with 11 bases between. The CDR3 runs 15 residues. The germline V gene has CDR1 LGHNA and CDR2 YSLEER. DNA of the CDR3: TGCGCCAGCAGCCTCCTTGGGGGGAGCACAGATACGCAGTATTTT. Translated: CASSLLGGSTDTQYF.

J is TRBJ1-1 and V is TRBV18; 8 positions agree with TRBD1. The CDR3 has 13 amino acids. Germline lookup yields CDR1 KGHSH and CDR2 LQKENI. V was clipped by 2 bases and J by 12 bases; unmatched bases: 8. This CDR3 is CASSPAGGFGPFF. For the CDR3, the DNA is TGTGCCAGCTCACCAGCAGGGGGCTTCGGGCCTTTCTTT.